This entry describes one TCR beta chain. Its antigen is still unknown. Base qualities are not provided; no much larger clone lies one nucleotide away. The sample's time point label is to be understood as: after neoadjuvant nivolumab, at surgical resection. Patients had been newly diagnosed with stage II-IVA oral cavity squamous cell carcinoma, and no prior systemic or radiation treatment had been given to the patients. The cohort was composed of patients with HPV-negative, locally advanced oral cavity squamous cell carcinoma. Peripheral blood mononuclear cells were analyzed directly and were not maintained or expanded in culture. The samples were drawn from a longitudinal correlative study tied to a single-arm phase II trial testing neoadjuvant nivolumab in oral cavity squamous cell carcinoma. Genomic DNA-based TCRbeta sequencing was performed on subject-matched pre- and post-treatment PBMCs and tumors from three responders and three non-responders. Peripheral blood mononuclear cells were drawn once before nivolumab treatment and a second time after treatment, when surgery took place. The Maxwell RSC DNA from Cells kit was used to extract genomic DNA from PBMCs.

Spanning cysteine to phenylalanine, the CDR3 consists of 14 amino acids. Of all the DNA, just the CDR3 is kept, 42 bases in frame from base 1. The V end gives up 1 base and the J end 4 bases, leaving 1 base in the junction not matched to a gene. Sequences LGHNA (CDR1) and YNFKEQ (CDR2) are obtained from the germline V gene. These data come from a study of neoadjuvant anti-PD-1 for oral cavity cancer (dated by TCRdb to about 2021). Study-wide context: Before curative-intent surgical resection, most patients were given three to four biweekly doses of nivolumab at 3 mg/kg. Patients without progression received a fourth nivolumab dose around day 43 and underwent definitive surgical resection on days 50-56. Responders were defined as patients with complete response, partial response or stable disease by RECIST 1.1; non-responders were defined as patients with progression. The parent correlative cohort had approximately twelve patients and a response rate of approximately 30%.

For deep sequencing of PBMC libraries, mostly approximately 460 ng of input genomic DNA was used, and six replicates were run per sample. TCRbeta libraries were prepared with the immunoSEQ hsTCRbeta kit according to the manufacturer's instructions. An Illumina NovaSeq 6000 S4 flow cell was used to sequence the final libraries, which had first been combined to 3 nM. In the original analysis: The immunoSEQ Analyzer handled quality control and preprocessing of the raw data. The analysis was restricted to productive rearrangements, with each unique CDR3 amino acid sequence defining a clonotype. Repertoire clonality was estimated as the Gini-Simpson index, which was computed with the R package tcR. Student's t test was used to compare Gini indices, and Pearson correlation was used to assess associations with tumor size change. Here the immuneACCESS table is served through TCRdb, limited to in-frame sequences with V and J called. Missing clones are a known gap in these copies; in checked studies unresolved V genes cover under half, and the rest lacks a known reason. V and J calls plus clone size are reproduced from that table; the DNA served to infer D and trimming. This sample comprises roughly 14,000 clones, just under 75% of them detected only once. Roughly 2.9% of the sample comes from the top ten.

Overall results and qualifications from the work: Higher pretreatment blood Treg/Th17 ratios correlated with higher pretreatment blood TCRbeta clonality and lower post-treatment tumor TCRbeta clonality. After neoadjuvant nivolumab, non-responders showed significantly higher T cell clonality (Gini index) in PBMCs than responders did. TCR analyses included only a few patients per response group, and the authors called for larger cohorts for validation.

This TCR was recovered from a person between 40 and 85 years old with oral cavity squamous cell carcinoma. Specimen: PBMCs, collected after nivolumab (anti-PD-1) treatment. The chain was built from TRBV4-2 and TRBJ2-3, and TRBD1 aligns with 8 junction nucleotides. CDR3 region: CASSQGTGPDTQYF. In nucleotides, the sequence is TGTGCCAGCAGCCAAGGGACAGGGCCAGATACGCAGTATTTT.